The subject of this entry is one T cell receptor beta chain. Its antigen is not identified. This record comes from a study of tissue T cells after allogeneic stem cell transplantation. The germline V gene has CDR1 SGHTA and CDR2 FQGNSA. V was trimmed by 5 bases and J by 8 bases, leaving 15 bases between them. The CDR3 is 13 amino acids. General observations from the study: In patients and mice, blood and spleen missed much of tissue repertoire. Shared clones across patients were few; motif clustering revealed tissue-specific shared signatures. The patient cohort was small and clinically heterogeneous, with limited sampling depth.

The assay was immunoSEQ multiplex PCR, and TCRdb's table has in-frame clones only and misses some. The repertoire holds 25,000 or so clones, with about 89% as singletons. The chain carries TRBV7-2 and TRBJ1-2; D not certain. The source was blood, collected before transplantation. This receptor was obtained from a male donor aged 60 or over who later had graft-versus-host disease after an allogeneic stem cell transplant. The DNA for the CDR3 is TGTGCCAGCAGCAGGCAGACGGGTCGGGGCTACACCTTC. Translated: CASSRQTGRGYTF.